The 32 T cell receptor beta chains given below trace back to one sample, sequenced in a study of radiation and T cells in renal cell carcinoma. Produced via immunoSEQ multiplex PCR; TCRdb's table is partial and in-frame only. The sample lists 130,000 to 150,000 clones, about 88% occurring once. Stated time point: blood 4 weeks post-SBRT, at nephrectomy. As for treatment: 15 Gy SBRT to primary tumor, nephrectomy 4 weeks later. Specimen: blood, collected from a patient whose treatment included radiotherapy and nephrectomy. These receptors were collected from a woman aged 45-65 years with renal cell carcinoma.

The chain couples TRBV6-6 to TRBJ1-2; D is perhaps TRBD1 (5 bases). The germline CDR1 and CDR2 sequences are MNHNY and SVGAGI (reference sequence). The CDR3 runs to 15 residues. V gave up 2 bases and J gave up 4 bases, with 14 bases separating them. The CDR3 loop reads CASSYKSRQGYGYTF. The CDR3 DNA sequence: TGTGCCAGCAGTTACAAATCAAGGCAGGGCTATGGCTACACCTTC.

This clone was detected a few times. The CDR3 here is CALDEVISYEQYF. The CDR3 coding sequence is TGTGCCTTGGATGAGGTCATATCCTACGAGCAGTACTTC. This chain uses TRBV30 with TRBJ2-7; D gene uncertain. V was clipped by 7 bases and J by 1 base, with 14 bases between them. CDR3 size: 13 residues. Germline-derived CDR1 and CDR2 are GTSNPN and SVGIG (reference sequence).

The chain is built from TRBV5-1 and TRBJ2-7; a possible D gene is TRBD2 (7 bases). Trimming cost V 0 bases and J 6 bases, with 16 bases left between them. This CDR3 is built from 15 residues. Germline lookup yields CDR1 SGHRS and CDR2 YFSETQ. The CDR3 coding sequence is TGCGCCAGCAGCTTGGAACAGGCGGCGGGGGCCGAGCAGTACTTC. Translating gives CASSLEQAAGAEQYF.

The CDR3: CASSLGLAFETQYF. For the CDR3, the DNA is TGTGCCAGCAGTTTAGGGCTAGCTTTTGAGACCCAGTACTTC. This chain uses TRBV27 with TRBJ2-5; D possibly corresponds to TRBD2 (5 bases). V dropped 2 bases and J dropped 5 bases, with 12 bases sitting between them. The germline V gene has CDR1 MNHEY and CDR2 SMNVEV (reference sequence). CDR3 length: 14 residues.

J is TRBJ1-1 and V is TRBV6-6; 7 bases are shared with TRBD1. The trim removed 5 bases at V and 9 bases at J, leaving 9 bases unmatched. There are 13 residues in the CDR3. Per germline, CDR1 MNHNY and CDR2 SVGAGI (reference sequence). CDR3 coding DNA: TGTGCCAGCAGTCCTCGAGGGGACAGACAAGCTTTCTTT. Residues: CASSPRGDRQAFF.

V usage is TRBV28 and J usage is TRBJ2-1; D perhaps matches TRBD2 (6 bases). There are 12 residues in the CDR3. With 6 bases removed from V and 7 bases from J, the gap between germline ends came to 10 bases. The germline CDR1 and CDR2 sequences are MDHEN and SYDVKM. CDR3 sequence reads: CASRLGGNEQFF. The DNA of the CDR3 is TGTGCCAGCAGACTTGGAGGGAATGAGCAGTTCTTC.

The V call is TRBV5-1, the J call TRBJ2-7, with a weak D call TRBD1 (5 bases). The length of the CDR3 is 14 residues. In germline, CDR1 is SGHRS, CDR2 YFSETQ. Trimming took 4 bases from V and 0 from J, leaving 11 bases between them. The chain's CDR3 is CASSRQDSSYEQYF. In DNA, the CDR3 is TGCGCCAGCAGCCGTCAAGACAGCTCCTACGAGCAGTACTTC.

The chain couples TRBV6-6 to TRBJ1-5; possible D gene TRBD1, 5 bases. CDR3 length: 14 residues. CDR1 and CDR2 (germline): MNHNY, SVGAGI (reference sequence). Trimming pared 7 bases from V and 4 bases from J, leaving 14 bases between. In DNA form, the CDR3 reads TGTGCCAGCAACGGGGGGGGGAGTAATCAGCCCCAGCATTTT. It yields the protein CASNGGGSNQPQHF.

DNA for the CDR3: TGTGCCAGCAGTAGTTGGACAGGGGGAACCTACGAGCAGTACTTC. As protein: CASSSWTGGTYEQYF. This rearrangement joins TRBV6-5 to TRBJ2-7; 10 nucleotides align to TRBD1. Trimming at V came to 5 bases and at J to 2 bases, leaving 6 bases not matched to a gene. Germline V gene lookup returns CDR1 MNHEY and CDR2 SVGAGI. The CDR3 covers 15 residues.

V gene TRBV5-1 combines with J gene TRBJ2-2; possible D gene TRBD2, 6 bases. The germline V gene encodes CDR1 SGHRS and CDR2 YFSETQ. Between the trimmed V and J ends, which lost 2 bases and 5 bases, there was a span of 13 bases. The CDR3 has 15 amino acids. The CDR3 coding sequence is TGCGCCAGCAGCTTCGGAGGGGCCGGGACCGGGGAGCTGTTTTTT. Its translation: CASSFGGAGTGELFF.

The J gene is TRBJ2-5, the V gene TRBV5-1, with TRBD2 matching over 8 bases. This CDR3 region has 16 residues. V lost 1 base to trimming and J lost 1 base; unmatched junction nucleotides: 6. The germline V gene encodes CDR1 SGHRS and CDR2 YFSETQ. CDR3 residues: CASSLPHGGGQETQYF. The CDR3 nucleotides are TGCGCCAGCAGCTTGCCCCACGGGGGGGGCCAAGAGACCCAGTACTTC. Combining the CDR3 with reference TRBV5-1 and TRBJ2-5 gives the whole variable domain KAGVTQTPRYLIKTRGQQVTLSCSPISGHRSVSWYQQTPGQGLQFLFEYFSETQRNKGNFPGRFSGRQFSNSRSEMNVSTLELGDSALYLCASSLPHGGGQETQYFGPGTRLLVL.

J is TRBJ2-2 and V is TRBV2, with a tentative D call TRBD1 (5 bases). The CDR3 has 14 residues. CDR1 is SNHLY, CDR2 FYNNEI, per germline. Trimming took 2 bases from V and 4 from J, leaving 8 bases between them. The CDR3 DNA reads TGTGCCAGCAGTGAATTAAGGGGCACCGGGGAGCTGTTTTTT. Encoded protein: CASSELRGTGELFF.

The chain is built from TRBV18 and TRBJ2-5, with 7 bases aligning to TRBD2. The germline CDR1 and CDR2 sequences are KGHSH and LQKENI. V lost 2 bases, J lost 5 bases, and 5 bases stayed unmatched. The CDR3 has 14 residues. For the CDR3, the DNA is TGTGCCAGCTCACCAAGATCCGGGAGGGAGACCCAGTACTTC. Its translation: CASSPRSGRETQYF.

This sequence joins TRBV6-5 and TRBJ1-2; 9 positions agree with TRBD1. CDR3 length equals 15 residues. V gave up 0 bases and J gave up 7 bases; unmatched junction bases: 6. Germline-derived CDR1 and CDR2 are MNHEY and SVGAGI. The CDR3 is CASSYSGTGSGGYTF. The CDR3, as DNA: TGTGCCAGCAGTTACTCGGGGACAGGGTCAGGTGGCTACACCTTC.

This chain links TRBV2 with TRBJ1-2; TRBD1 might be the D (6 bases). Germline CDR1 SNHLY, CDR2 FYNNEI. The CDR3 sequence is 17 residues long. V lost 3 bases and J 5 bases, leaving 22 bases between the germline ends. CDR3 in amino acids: CASSDPESGGDWYGYTF. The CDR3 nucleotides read TGTGCCAGCAGTGACCCGGAGTCCGGGGGCGATTGGTATGGCTACACCTTC.

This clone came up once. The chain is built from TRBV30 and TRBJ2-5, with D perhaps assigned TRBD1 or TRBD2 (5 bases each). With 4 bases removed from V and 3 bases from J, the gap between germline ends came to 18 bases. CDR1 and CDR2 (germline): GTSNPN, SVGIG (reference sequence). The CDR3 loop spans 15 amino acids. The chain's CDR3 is CAWTQLGAIEETQYF. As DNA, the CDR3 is TGTGCCTGGACTCAACTCGGGGCAATTGAAGAGACCCAGTACTTC.

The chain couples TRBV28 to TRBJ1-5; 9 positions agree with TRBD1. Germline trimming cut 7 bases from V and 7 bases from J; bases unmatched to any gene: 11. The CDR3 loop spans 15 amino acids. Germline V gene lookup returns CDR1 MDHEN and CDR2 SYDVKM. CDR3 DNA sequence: TGTGCCAGCACTCGGGACAGGGTGTCTTTACAGCCCCAGCATTTT. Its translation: CASTRDRVSLQPQHF.

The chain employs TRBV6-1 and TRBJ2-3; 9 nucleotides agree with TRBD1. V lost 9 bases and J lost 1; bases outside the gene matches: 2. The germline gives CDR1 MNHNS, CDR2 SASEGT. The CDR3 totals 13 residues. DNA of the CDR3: TGTGCCAGGGGGGACAGGGGCACAGATACGCAGTATTTT. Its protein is CARGDRGTDTQYF.

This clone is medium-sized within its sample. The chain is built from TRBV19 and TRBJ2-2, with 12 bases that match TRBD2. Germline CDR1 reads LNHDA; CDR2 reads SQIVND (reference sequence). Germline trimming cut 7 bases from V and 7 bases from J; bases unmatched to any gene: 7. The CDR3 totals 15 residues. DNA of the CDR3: TGTGCCAGTACCCTAGCGGGGGGGCCTAGCGGGGAGCTGTTTTTT. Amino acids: CASTLAGGPSGELFF.

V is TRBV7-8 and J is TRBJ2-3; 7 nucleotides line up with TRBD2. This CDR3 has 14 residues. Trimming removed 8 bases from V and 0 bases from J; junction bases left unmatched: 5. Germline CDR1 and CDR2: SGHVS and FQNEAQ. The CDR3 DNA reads TGTGCCAGCGTCCTCGGGGGGAGCACAGATACGCAGTATTTT. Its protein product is CASVLGGSTDTQYF.

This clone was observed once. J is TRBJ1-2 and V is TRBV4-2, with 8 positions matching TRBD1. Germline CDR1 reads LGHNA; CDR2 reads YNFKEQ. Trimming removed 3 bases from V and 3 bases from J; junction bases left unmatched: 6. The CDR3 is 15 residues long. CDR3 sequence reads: CASSHPGQGDYGYTF. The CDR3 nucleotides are TGTGCCAGCAGCCACCCCGGACAGGGTGACTATGGCTACACCTTC.

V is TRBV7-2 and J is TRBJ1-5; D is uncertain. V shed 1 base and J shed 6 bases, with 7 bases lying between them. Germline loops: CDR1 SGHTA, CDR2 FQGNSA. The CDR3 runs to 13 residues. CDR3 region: CASSLVYLQPQHF. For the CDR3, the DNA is TGTGCCAGCAGCTTAGTATATCTTCAGCCCCAGCATTTT. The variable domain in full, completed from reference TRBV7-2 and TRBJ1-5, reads GAGVSQSPSNKVTEKGKDVELRCDPISGHTALYWYRQSLGQGLEFLIYFQGNSAPDKSGLPSDRFSAERTGGSVSTLTIQRTQQEDSAVYLCASSLVYLQPQHFGDGTRLSIL.

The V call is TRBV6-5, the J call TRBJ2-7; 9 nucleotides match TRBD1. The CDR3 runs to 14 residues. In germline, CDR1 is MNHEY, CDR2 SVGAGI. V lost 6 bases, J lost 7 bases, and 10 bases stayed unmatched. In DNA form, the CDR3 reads TGTGCCAGCAGGTTAACAGGGGGCCCGGTGGAGCAGTACTTC. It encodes CASRLTGGPVEQYF.

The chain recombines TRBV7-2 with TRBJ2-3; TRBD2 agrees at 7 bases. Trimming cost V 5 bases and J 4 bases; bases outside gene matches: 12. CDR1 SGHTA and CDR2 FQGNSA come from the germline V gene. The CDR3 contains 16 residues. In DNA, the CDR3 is TGTGCCAGCAGCACCCAGGGCGGGAGAGAAGCAGATACGCAGTATTTT. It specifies CASSTQGGREADTQYF.

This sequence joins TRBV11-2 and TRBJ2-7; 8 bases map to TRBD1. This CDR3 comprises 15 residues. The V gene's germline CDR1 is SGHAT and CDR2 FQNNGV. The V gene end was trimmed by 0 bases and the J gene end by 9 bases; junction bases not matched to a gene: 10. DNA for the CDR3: TGTGCCAGCAGCTTAGATTCTCCAGGACAGGGAGGGCAGTACTTC. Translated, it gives CASSLDSPGQGGQYF. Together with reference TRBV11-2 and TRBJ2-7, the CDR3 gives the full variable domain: EAGVAQSPRYKIIEKRQSVAFWCNPISGHATLYWYQQILGQGPKLLIQFQNNGVVDDSQLPKDRFSAERLKGVDSTLKIQPAKLEDSAVYLCASSLDSPGQGGQYFGPGTRLTVT.

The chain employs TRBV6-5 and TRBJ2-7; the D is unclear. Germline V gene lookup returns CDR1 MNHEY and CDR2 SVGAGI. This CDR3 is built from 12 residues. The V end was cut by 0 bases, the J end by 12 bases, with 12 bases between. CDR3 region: CASSYSDGKGYF. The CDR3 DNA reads TGTGCCAGCAGTTACTCGGACGGAAAGGGGTACTTC.

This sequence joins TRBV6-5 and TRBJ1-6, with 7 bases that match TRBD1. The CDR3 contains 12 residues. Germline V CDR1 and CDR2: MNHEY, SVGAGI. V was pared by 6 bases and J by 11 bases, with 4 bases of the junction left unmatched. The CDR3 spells CASSTGTAPLHF. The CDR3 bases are TGTGCCAGCAGCACCGGGACAGCACCCCTCCACTTT.

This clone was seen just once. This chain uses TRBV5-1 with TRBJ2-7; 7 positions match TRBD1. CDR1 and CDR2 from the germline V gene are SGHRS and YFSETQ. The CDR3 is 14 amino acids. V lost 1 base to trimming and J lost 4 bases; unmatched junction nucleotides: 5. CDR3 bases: TGCGCCAGCAGCTTGTGGGACAGCAATTACGAGCAGTACTTC. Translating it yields CASSLWDSNYEQYF.

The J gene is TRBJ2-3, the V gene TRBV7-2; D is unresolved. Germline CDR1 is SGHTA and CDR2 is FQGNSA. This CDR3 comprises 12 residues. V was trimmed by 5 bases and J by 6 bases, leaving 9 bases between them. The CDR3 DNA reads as TGTGCCAGCAGCCGGACCACCGATACGCAGTATTTT. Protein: CASSRTTDTQYF.

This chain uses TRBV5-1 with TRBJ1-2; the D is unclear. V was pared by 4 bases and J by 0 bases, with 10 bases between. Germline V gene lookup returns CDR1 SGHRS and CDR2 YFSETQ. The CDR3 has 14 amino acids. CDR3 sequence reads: CASSEGPANYGYTF. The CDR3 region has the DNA TGCGCCAGCAGCGAGGGTCCAGCTAACTATGGCTACACCTTC.

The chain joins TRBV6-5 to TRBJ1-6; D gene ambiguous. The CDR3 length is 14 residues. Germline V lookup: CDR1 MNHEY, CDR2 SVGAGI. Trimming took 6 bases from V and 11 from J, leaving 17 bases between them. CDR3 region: CASRRRQSIPPLHF. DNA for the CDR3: TGTGCCAGCAGGCGACGGCAGTCTATTCCACCCCTCCACTTT.

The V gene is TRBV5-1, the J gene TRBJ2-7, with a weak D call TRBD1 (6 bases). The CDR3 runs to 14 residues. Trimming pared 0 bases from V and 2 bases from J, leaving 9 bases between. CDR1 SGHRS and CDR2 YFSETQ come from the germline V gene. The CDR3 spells CASSLEQGTYEQYF. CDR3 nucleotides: TGCGCCAGCAGCTTGGAACAGGGAACCTACGAGCAGTACTTC.